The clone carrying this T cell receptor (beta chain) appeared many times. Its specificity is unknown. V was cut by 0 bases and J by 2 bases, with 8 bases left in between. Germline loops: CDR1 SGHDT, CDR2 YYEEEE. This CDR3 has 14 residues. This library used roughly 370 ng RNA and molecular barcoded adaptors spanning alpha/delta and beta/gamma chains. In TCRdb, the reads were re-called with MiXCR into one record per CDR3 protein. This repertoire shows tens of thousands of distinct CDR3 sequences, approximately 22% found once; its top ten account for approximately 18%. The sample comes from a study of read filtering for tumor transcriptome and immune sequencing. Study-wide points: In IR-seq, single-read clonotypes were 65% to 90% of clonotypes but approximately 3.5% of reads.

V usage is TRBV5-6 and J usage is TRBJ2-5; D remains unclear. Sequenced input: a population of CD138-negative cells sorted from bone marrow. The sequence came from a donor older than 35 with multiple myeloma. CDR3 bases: TGTGCCAGCAGCTTGGTGTCCGGTCAAGAGACCCAGTACTTC. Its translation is CASSLVSGQETQYF.